What follows are 24 T cell receptor beta chains derived from one specimen sequenced in a study of T cells after posttransplantation cyclophosphamide. Assay used: immunoSEQ multiplex PCR; TCRdb lists only in-frame clones, some missing. The sample contains about 40,000 clones, none of them singletons. Sequencing used PBMCs. The receptors were sampled from a woman between 45 and 65 years old in good health and a related stem cell transplant donor.

This clone was detected ten times or more. The chain has TRBV4-3 and TRBJ1-2; maybe TRBD1 (6 bases). Germline V gene lookup returns CDR1 LGHNA and CDR2 YSLEER. The length of the CDR3 is 15 residues. The germline V and J ends were trimmed by 0 bases and 8 bases, with 16 bases remaining between them. The CDR3 coding sequence is TGCGCCAGCAGCCAAGAGGGACACCACCCAGCAGGCTACACCTTC. It codes for CASSQEGHHPAGYTF.

In its sample, this clone was seen many times. The V and J genes are TRBV5-4 and TRBJ1-2; perhaps TRBD1 as D (5 bases). The CDR3 runs to 13 residues. Trimming shortened V by 2 bases and J by 4 bases, and 9 bases separated the two germline ends. CDR1 is SGHNT, CDR2 YYREEE, per germline (reference sequence). The CDR3 sequence: CASSLGGVYGYTF. Written as DNA, the CDR3 is TGTGCCAGCAGCTTAGGAGGGGTCTATGGCTACACCTTC.

This clone was picked up many times. This chain links TRBV5-1 with TRBJ2-3, with 8 bases lining up with TRBD2. CDR3 length: 15 residues. Looked up from germline, CDR1 is SGHRS and CDR2 is YFSETQ. V was pared by 2 bases and J by 1 base, with 3 bases of the junction left unmatched. CDR3: CASSFRGGGTDTQYF. CDR3 in DNA: TGCGCCAGCAGCTTCCGGGGGGGTGGCACAGATACGCAGTATTTT.

This clone has a count of ten or more. The chain uses TRBV29-1 and TRBJ1-2; 9 bases align to TRBD1. The CDR3 spans 13 residues. J gave up 1 base and V 4 bases, and 1 base lay outside the gene matches. CDR1 and CDR2 from the germline V gene are SQVTM and ANQGSEA. The CDR3 DNA follows: TGCAGCGTTGGGGGACAGGGTAACTATGGCTACACCTTC. Its protein product is CSVGGQGNYGYTF.

This clone has more than one count but fewer than ten. The genes are TRBV7-8 and TRBJ1-4; the D gene is possibly TRBD1 (5 bases). Per the germline V gene, CDR1 is SGHVS and CDR2 is FQNEAQ. This CDR3 comprises 16 residues. Between the trimmed V and J ends, which lost 2 bases and 7 bases, there was a span of 17 bases. CDR3 protein: CASSLRQTGGVEKLFF. CDR3 bases: TGTGCCAGCAGCTTACGCCAGACGGGGGGGGTTGAAAAACTGTTTTTT.

This clone has a count of ten or more. The chain recombines TRBV19 with TRBJ1-3; the D gene is possibly TRBD1 (6 bases). Germline V gene sequence: CDR1 LNHDA, CDR2 SQIVND (reference sequence). Trimming removed 7 bases at V and 0 bases at J, with 13 bases between. The CDR3 is 15 amino acids. CDR3 in amino acids: CASTPDRTSGNTIYF. The CDR3, as DNA: TGTGCCAGTACCCCGGACAGAACCTCTGGAAACACCATATATTTT.

This clone was observed at least ten times. The rearrangement uses TRBV10-1 and TRBJ2-7; 8 bases line up with TRBD1. V gave up 4 bases and J gave up 2 bases; unmatched junction bases: 4. Germline CDR1 WNHNN, CDR2 SYGVQD (reference sequence). The CDR3 consists of 14 residues. CDR3 in DNA: TGCGCCAGCAGTGTTGGACAGGGTCCCTACGAGCAGTACTTC. Its protein is CASSVGQGPYEQYF.

This clone was detected only a few times. The CDR3 spells CASSPHGGGFTDTQYF. CDR3 DNA: TGTGCCAGCAGCCCCCACGGCGGGGGTTTCACAGATACGCAGTATTTT. V and J are TRBV7-9 and TRBJ2-3; 7 nucleotides match TRBD2. V shed 5 bases and J 2 bases; nucleotides not matched to a gene: 10. This CDR3 is 16 amino acids long. Germline CDR1 is SEHNR and CDR2 is FQNEAQ (reference sequence).

This clone was found many times. The chain recombines TRBV10-3 with TRBJ1-6; perhaps TRBD1 as D (6 bases). The germline CDR1 and CDR2 sequences are ENHRY and SYGVKD. V gave up 10 bases and J gave up 6 bases, with 13 bases separating them. The CDR3 totals 13 residues. The CDR3 sequence is CATRQAPNSPLHF. CDR3 sequence (DNA): TGTGCCACCCGACAGGCCCCTAATTCACCCCTCCACTTT.

The chain carries TRBV27 and TRBJ1-1; 9 bases map to TRBD1. Germline V CDR1 and CDR2: MNHEY, SMNVEV (reference sequence). Trimming at V came to 3 bases and at J to 5 bases, leaving 4 bases not matched to a gene. CDR3 length: 14 residues. CDR3 residues: CASSFTGGWTEAFF. The CDR3 DNA is TGTGCCAGCAGTTTCACAGGGGGCTGGACTGAAGCTTTCTTT.

This clone was seen at least ten times. The chain has TRBV7-9 and TRBJ2-3; 12 bases align to TRBD1. The CDR3 is 17 amino acids. The ends lost 1 base at V and 2 bases at J; junction bases unmatched: 4. The V gene's germline CDR1 is SEHNR and CDR2 FQNEAQ (reference sequence). CDR3 DNA sequence: TGTGCCAGCAGCTTAGTGGGGACAGGGGGCCCCACAGATACGCAGTATTTT. Amino acid sequence: CASSLVGTGGPTDTQYF.

This clone was seen ten or more times. The V gene is TRBV5-5, the J gene TRBJ2-7, with TRBD2 matching 10 bases. The CDR3 extends over 14 amino acids. Germline V lookup: CDR1 SGHKS, CDR2 YYEKEE (reference sequence). The trim removed 4 bases at V and 5 bases at J, leaving 6 bases unmatched. Here the CDR3 reads CASSTSGGANEQYF. CDR3 in DNA: TGTGCCAGCAGCACCAGCGGGGGGGCTAACGAGCAGTACTTC.

This clone has a count of ten or more. The V gene is TRBV5-4, the J gene TRBJ2-7; 10 nucleotides match TRBD2. This CDR3 contains 16 residues. Losses at the gene ends were 4 bases for V and 2 bases for J; bases not matched to a gene: 9. Germline CDR1 and CDR2: SGHNT and YYREEE (reference sequence). In nucleotides, the CDR3 is TGTGCCAGCAGCCTGGCTCTAGCGGGGGTACCCTACGAGCAGTACTTC. This codes for CASSLALAGVPYEQYF.

This clone has at least ten counts. The V and J genes are TRBV25-1 and TRBJ2-1, with D tentatively TRBD1 (6 bases). Trimming left V 5 bases short and J 1 base short, with 9 bases between. There are 14 residues in the CDR3. CDR1 MGHDK and CDR2 SYGVNS come from the germline V gene. CDR3 protein: CASSTGTSYNEQFF. The CDR3 nucleotides are TGTGCCAGCAGTACGGGGACATCCTACAATGAGCAGTTCTTC.

This clone was counted many times. The chain couples TRBV4-3 to TRBJ2-1; D gene uncertain. The germline CDR1 and CDR2 sequences are LGHNA and YSLEER. V was trimmed by 1 base and J by 0 bases, leaving 4 bases between them. The length of the CDR3 is 14 residues. In DNA form, the CDR3 reads TGCGCCAGCAGCCAAGGGAGCTCCTACAATGAGCAGTTCTTC. Its protein product is CASSQGSSYNEQFF.

At least ten counts were recorded for this clone. This chain links TRBV28 with TRBJ2-5, with D hard to call. V lost 5 bases to trimming and J lost 1 base, with 5 bases between them. The CDR3 contains 12 residues. Germline CDR1 and CDR2: MDHEN and SYDVKM. CDR3 DNA sequence: TGTGCCAGCAGTCTCGGCCAAGAGACCCAGTACTTC. Amino acid sequence: CASSLGQETQYF.

This clone was recorded many times. The genes are TRBV5-1 and TRBJ2-2; 8 nucleotides match TRBD2. V gave up 5 bases and J gave up 3 bases; unmatched junction bases: 12. The CDR3 totals 17 residues. Germline-derived CDR1 and CDR2 are SGHRS and YFSETQ. The CDR3 loop reads CASSWQMSGGYTGELFF. DNA of the CDR3: TGCGCCAGCAGTTGGCAAATGAGCGGGGGCTACACCGGGGAGCTGTTTTTT.

This clone was observed many times. The rearrangement links TRBV1 to TRBJ1-1; the table's D call, TRBD1, has no DNA check behind it. TRBV1 is recorded as a pseudogene. The CDR3 length is 18 residues. The CDR3 sequence is CTSSPSRGALSQNTEAFF. The CDR3, as DNA: TGCACCAGCAGCCCGTCCAGGGGGGCTCTCTCGCAGAACACTGAAGCTTTCTTT.

This clone was seen ten or more times. The chain is built from TRBV6-1 and TRBJ1-2; D possibly corresponds to TRBD1 (6 bases). The CDR3 runs to 17 residues. The V end lost 1 base, the J end lost 5 bases, and 20 bases lay between the germline ends. CDR1 and CDR2 (germline): MNHNS, SASEGT. CDR3 sequence (DNA): TGTGCCAGCAGTGAAGATGGAACAGGGTTCCGTCGGTATGGCTACACCTTC. Translating gives CASSEDGTGFRRYGYTF.

In this sample, this clone turned up many times. J is TRBJ1-1 and V is TRBV28; D unclear. CDR1 is MDHEN and CDR2 is SYDVKM in the germline V gene. V was clipped by 2 bases and J by 3 bases, with 10 bases between them. The CDR3 spans 14 residues. CDR3 DNA: TGTGCCAGCAGTTTAAGAGGGCACTACACTGAAGCTTTCTTT. Its protein product is CASSLRGHYTEAFF.

This clone is judged large. The chain recombines TRBV5-1 with TRBJ1-2; maybe TRBD1 (5 bases). Germline V gene data show CDR1 as SGHRS and CDR2 as YFSETQ. The CDR3 spans 16 residues. Deletions cut 4 bases from V and 0 bases from J, with 16 bases between. Here the CDR3 reads CASSPSWGSSNYGYTF. The CDR3 bases are TGCGCCAGCAGCCCGTCCTGGGGCAGCTCTAACTATGGCTACACCTTC. The full variable domain, completed using reference TRBV5-1 and TRBJ1-2, is KAGVTQTPRYLIKTRGQQVTLSCSPISGHRSVSWYQQTPGQGLQFLFEYFSETQRNKGNFPGRFSGRQFSNSRSEMNVSTLELGDSALYLCASSPSWGSSNYGYTFGSGTRLTVV.

This clone was picked up many times. The V call is TRBV19, the J call TRBJ2-4; D is uncertain. The V gene's germline CDR1 is LNHDA and CDR2 SQIVND (reference sequence). This CDR3 comprises 13 residues. V was cut by 3 bases and J by 5 bases, with 8 bases left in between. As DNA, the CDR3 is TGTGCCAGTAGTATTAATCAGGAAAACATTCAGTACTTC. This sequence encodes CASSINQENIQYF.

This clone was detected ten times or more. The chain has TRBV27 and TRBJ1-5, with D maybe TRBD1 (5 bases). CDR1 and CDR2 (germline): MNHEY, SMNVEV (reference sequence). V lost 8 bases, J lost 0 bases, and 23 bases lay in between. This CDR3 comprises 18 residues. The CDR3 sequence is CASAHATVSAYSNQPQHF. The CDR3 nucleotides are TGTGCCAGCGCACACGCGACAGTCAGTGCATATAGCAATCAGCCCCAGCATTTT.

About this clone: One end of the junction does not line up with germline, which may come from a read error. Other DNA sequences from this sample encode an identical CDR3 as well. This chain uses TRBV7-2 with TRBJ2-7, with 7 bases aligning to TRBD1. Germline V gene lookup returns CDR1 SGHTA and CDR2 FQGNSA. The length of the CDR3 is 13 residues. CDR3 protein: CASSLGTAYEQYF. CDR3 nucleotide sequence: TGCGCCAGCAGCCTCGGGACAGCCTACGAGCAGTACTTC.